Below are 24 T cell receptor beta chains sequenced from a single sample in a study of shared clonotypes between healthy human individuals. TCRdb's table, derived via immunoSEQ multiplex PCR, lists solely in-frame clones and lacks some. The sample has about 1.1 million clones, 70% to 80% seen once; the top ten hold roughly 0.82%. The sample comprised memory CD4+ T cells from PBMCs. Subset defined: CD45RA-negative fraction. The receptors stem from a man aged 18 to 30 in good health. Some clones in this sample may be carry-over from other donors' samples.

The CDR3 nucleotides read TGTGCCAGTAGTGTGACAGGACGGGAGAGGGACGAGCAGTACTTC. Protein product: CASSVTGRERDEQYF. The chain employs TRBV19 and TRBJ2-7; D tentatively fits TRBD1 or TRBD2 (6 bases each). CDR1 is LNHDA and CDR2 is SQIVND in the germline V gene (reference sequence). The CDR3 length is 15 residues. V was pared by 5 bases and J by 5 bases, with 19 bases between.

The V gene is TRBV19, the J gene TRBJ2-7; perhaps TRBD1 as D (6 bases). V was trimmed by 4 bases and J by 3 bases, leaving 13 bases between them. The CDR3 consists of 14 residues. Germline CDR1 is LNHDA and CDR2 is SQIVND (reference sequence). The CDR3, as DNA: TGTGCCAGTAGTACCGATGGACAGCGCTACGAGCAGTACTTC. Protein product: CASSTDGQRYEQYF.

The V gene is TRBV28, the J gene TRBJ2-7, with 9 bases lining up with TRBD1. Germline CDR1 is MDHEN and CDR2 is SYDVKM. The length of the CDR3 is 14 residues. J gave up 3 bases and V 5 bases, and 5 bases lay outside the gene matches. The CDR3 reads CASSLGQGRYEQYF. The CDR3 region has the DNA TGTGCCAGCAGTCTGGGACAGGGTCGCTACGAGCAGTACTTC. Looking up the rest from reference TRBV28 and TRBJ2-7 gives the full variable domain: DVKVTQSSRYLVKRTGEKVFLECVQDMDHENMFWYRQDPGLGLRLIYFSYDVKMKEKGDIPEGYSVSREKKERFSLILESASTNQTSMYLCASSLGQGRYEQYFGPGTRLTVT.

The CDR3 reads CASSYGGTSYLPGELFF. DNA for the CDR3: TGTGCCAGCAGCTACGGCGGGACTAGCTACCTCCCCGGGGAGCTGTTTTTT. The chain combines TRBV5-6 with TRBJ2-2; 9 bases align to TRBD2. The CDR3 is made up of 17 amino acids. J lost 6 bases, V lost 3 bases, and 12 bases had no gene match. Germline V CDR1 and CDR2: SGHDT, YYEEEE.

This clone was found a few times. The rearrangement uses TRBV6-5 and TRBJ2-3; 14 nucleotides agree with TRBD2. CDR1 is MNHEY, CDR2 SVGAGI, per germline. Trimming cost V 7 bases and J 8 bases; bases outside gene matches: 5. The CDR3 contains 14 residues. The CDR3 reads CASKPGLAGATQYF. CDR3 sequence (DNA): TGTGCCAGCAAACCGGGACTAGCGGGAGCTACGCAGTATTTT.

Worth noting for this clone: Other DNA sequences within the sample encode an identical CDR3. V usage is TRBV5-4 and J usage is TRBJ2-7; 11 bases fit TRBD2. The trim removed 4 bases at V and 2 bases at J, leaving 5 bases unmatched. This CDR3 comprises 15 residues. Germline loops: CDR1 SGHNT, CDR2 YYREEE (reference sequence). This CDR3 reads CASSRRLAGTYEQYF. The CDR3 region has the DNA TGTGCCAGCAGCCGAAGACTAGCGGGGACCTACGAGCAGTACTTC. The full variable domain, with the rest looked up from reference TRBV5-4 and TRBJ2-7, is ETGVTQSPTHLIKTRGQQVTLRCSSQSGHNTVSWYQQALGQGPQFIFQYYREEENGRGNFPPRFSGLQFPNYSSELNVNALELDDSALYLCASSRRLAGTYEQYFGPGTRLTVT.

This clone was counted ten times or more. The CDR3 bases are TGTGCCAGCAGTCGGCCACTAGCGGGAGGGGGAGATACGCAGTATTTT. Translating it yields CASSRPLAGGGDTQYF. The rearrangement uses TRBV28 and TRBJ2-3, with TRBD2 identical over 13 bases. The V gene end was trimmed by 5 bases and the J gene end by 5 bases; junction bases not matched to a gene: 7. The V gene's germline CDR1 is MDHEN and CDR2 SYDVKM. The CDR3 totals 16 residues.

CDR3 loop: CSVEGRGNNYGYTF. CDR3 sequence (DNA): TGCAGCGTTGAAGGGAGAGGAAATAACTATGGCTACACCTTC. The chain couples TRBV29-1 to TRBJ1-2; D remains unclear. The CDR3 has 14 residues. The germline V gene encodes CDR1 SQVTM and CDR2 ANQGSEA. Trimming stripped 1 base from V and 1 base from J, with 10 bases between.

This clone showed up just a few times. This sequence joins TRBV19 and TRBJ2-5; 10 bases are a match to TRBD1. This CDR3 contains 16 residues. Germline lookup yields CDR1 LNHDA and CDR2 SQIVND (reference sequence). V lost 6 bases, J lost 5 bases, and 12 bases stayed unmatched. The CDR3 is CASSGWGDRGRETQYF. Written as DNA, the CDR3 is TGTGCCAGTAGCGGCTGGGGCGACAGGGGGCGGGAGACCCAGTACTTC. The entire variable domain, with the rest obtained from reference TRBV19 and TRBJ2-5, is as follows: DGGITQSPKYLFRKEGQNVTLSCEQNLNHDAMYWYRQDPGQGLRLIYYSQIVNDFQKGDIAEGYSVSREKKESFPLTVTSAQKNPTAFYLCASSGWGDRGRETQYFGPGTRLLVL.

The chain uses TRBV5-5 and TRBJ2-7, with TRBD1 identical over 8 bases. CDR1 SGHKS and CDR2 YYEKEE come from the germline V gene (reference sequence). The CDR3 extends over 15 amino acids. V trimming: 4 bases; J trimming: 3 bases; junction bases outside the gene matches: 9. In DNA form, the CDR3 reads TGTGCCAGCAGCATAGGACAGGGTTGGGGCTACGAGCAGTACTTC. Its protein is CASSIGQGWGYEQYF.

This CDR3 is CASSPYWDMRSTDTQYF. The CDR3 nucleotides read TGTGCCAGCAGCCCATACTGGGACATGAGAAGCACAGATACGCAGTATTTT. V and J are TRBV7-9 and TRBJ2-3, with D perhaps matching TRBD1 (6 bases). The V gene's germline CDR1 is SEHNR and CDR2 FQNEAQ (reference sequence). The CDR3 sequence is 17 residues long. V was cut by 5 bases and J by 0 bases, with 18 bases left in between.

The chain carries TRBV2 and TRBJ2-7; TRBD1 agrees at 8 bases. The CDR3 length is 14 residues. The V gene's germline CDR1 is SNHLY and CDR2 FYNNEI. The V gene end was trimmed by 6 bases and the J gene end by 1 base; junction bases not matched to a gene: 5. CDR3 nucleotide sequence: TGTGCCAGCAGGGGACAGGCTCTATCCTACGAGCAGTACTTC. This encodes CASRGQALSYEQYF.

The genes are TRBV5-1 and TRBJ2-1; TRBD1 matches at 7 bases. V shed 5 bases and J 9 bases; nucleotides not matched to a gene: 11. CDR3 length: 14 residues. The germline CDR1 and CDR2 sequences are SGHRS and YFSETQ. In nucleotides, the CDR3 is TGCGCCAGCAGGGTGGCCCCCCCAGGGGGTGAGCAGTTCTTC. Amino acid sequence: CASRVAPPGGEQFF.

The gene calls are TRBV23-1 and TRBJ2-1; D perhaps matches TRBD1 (6 bases). TRBV23-1 is classed as an ORF, of uncertain function. This CDR3 region has 17 residues. Trimming pared 4 bases from V and 3 bases from J, leaving 19 bases between. CDR3 DNA: TGCGCCAGCAGTCTCCCCCACCCGGGACACCACTACAATGAGCAGTTCTTC. Its translation is CASSLPHPGHHYNEQFF.

V usage is TRBV4-2 and J usage is TRBJ2-3; tentative D call: TRBD2 (6 bases). CDR1 and CDR2 from the germline V gene are LGHNA and YNFKEQ. This CDR3 is built from 16 residues. V was clipped by 2 bases and J by 4 bases, with 16 bases between them. Written as DNA, the CDR3 is TGTGCCAGCAGCCAACTACTAGCCCGAGGGGCAGATACGCAGTATTTT. Translated: CASSQLLARGADTQYF.

The gene calls are TRBV10-2 and TRBJ2-3; 7 nucleotides align to TRBD2. The CDR3 runs 16 residues. Germline trimming cut 4 bases from V and 0 bases from J; bases unmatched to any gene: 7. CDR1 is WSHSY, CDR2 SAAADI, per germline. The CDR3 loop reads CASSGASGMSTDTQYF. CDR3 in DNA: TGCGCCAGCAGTGGGGCTAGCGGAATGAGCACAGATACGCAGTATTTT.

This sequence joins TRBV7-4 and TRBJ1-5; 7 nucleotides line up with TRBD1. Trimming at V came to 5 bases and at J to 9 bases, leaving 19 bases not matched to a gene. The CDR3 covers 17 residues. Germline CDR1 SGHVT, CDR2 SQSDAQ. CDR3 in amino acids: CASSHDPGTVVEWPQHF. The CDR3 region has the DNA TGTGCCAGCAGCCATGACCCCGGGACAGTCGTTGAATGGCCCCAGCATTTT.

The count of this clone is one. The rearrangement links TRBV11-2 to TRBJ2-5; D ambiguous. The CDR3 covers 14 residues. V was clipped by 3 bases and J by 1 base, with 9 bases between them. The germline gives CDR1 SGHAT, CDR2 FQNNGV. CDR3 DNA: TGTGCCAGCAGCTTCGGACCCTTCCAAGAGACCCAGTACTTC. Protein: CASSFGPFQETQYF.

The CDR3 protein is CASSLLGNYGYTF. The CDR3 nucleotides are TGTGCCAGCAGCTTATTAGGAAACTATGGCTACACCTTC. The chain has TRBV13 and TRBJ1-2; D uncertain. This CDR3 comprises 13 residues. Per the germline V gene, CDR1 is PRHDT and CDR2 is FYEKMQ (reference sequence). Between the trimmed V and J ends, which lost 2 bases and 2 bases, there was a span of 6 bases. The complete variable domain, with remaining parts taken from reference TRBV13 and TRBJ1-2, reads AAGVIQSPRHLIKEKRETATLKCYPIPRHDTVYWYQQGPGQDPQFLISFYEKMQSDKGSIPDRFSAQQFSDYHSELNMSSLELGDSALYFCASSLLGNYGYTFGSGTRLTVV.

The V gene is TRBV4-2, the J gene TRBJ2-1; TRBD2 matches 8 bases. Trimming at V came to 0 bases and at J to 5 bases, leaving 9 bases not matched to a gene. This CDR3 contains 17 residues. Germline CDR1 is LGHNA and CDR2 is YNFKEQ. Written as DNA, the CDR3 is TGTGCCAGCAGCCAAGAAACTGGGACTAGTTCCCACAATGAGCAGTTCTTC. This sequence encodes CASSQETGTSSHNEQFF.

This clone was observed a few times. The chain links TRBV29-1 to TRBJ1-5; D might be TRBD1 (6 bases). Germline lookup yields CDR1 SQVTM and CDR2 ANQGSEA. The CDR3 has 14 residues. Trimming took 6 bases from V and 0 from J, leaving 12 bases between them. The CDR3 protein is CSVGDTNSNQPQHF. In DNA, the CDR3 is TGCAGCGTGGGGGACACCAATAGCAATCAGCCCCAGCATTTT.

This clone was seen once. The J gene is TRBJ2-5, the V gene TRBV18, with D perhaps TRBD2 (6 bases). The J call may not be correct, given that the DNA end is closer to TRBJ2-7. The CDR3 is made up of 16 amino acids. Germline assignment: CDR1 KGHSH and CDR2 LQKENI. The CDR3 spells CASSPIGPGVSYEQYF. Written as DNA, the CDR3 is TGTGCCAGCTCACCAATTGGGCCGGGAGTCTCCTACGAGCAGTACTTC.

CDR3 amino acids: CASQMNSYNEQFF. The CDR3 nucleotides read TGTGCCAGCCAGATGAACTCCTACAATGAGCAGTTCTTC. The J gene is TRBJ2-1, the V gene TRBV7-3, with D unclear. Trimming removed 8 bases from V and 0 bases from J, with 8 bases in between. Germline V lookup: CDR1 SGHTA, CDR2 FQGTGA. The CDR3 extends over 13 amino acids.

Details on this clone: This may arise from a read error, as a much more abundant clone is one base away. Other DNA variants within this sample encode the same CDR3. This sequence joins TRBV2 and TRBJ2-7; D remains unclear. Germline assignment: CDR1 SNHLY and CDR2 FYNNEI. CDR3 length: 11 amino acids. V was clipped by 4 bases and J by 2 bases, with 3 bases between them. The CDR3 region is CASSVAYEQYF. The CDR3 nucleotides read TGTGCCAGCAGTGTCGCCTACGAGCAGTACTTC.